The T cell receptor beta chain under discussion was sequenced for a study of siplizumab effects on memory and regulatory T cells. The protocol was immunoSEQ multiplex PCR, while the TCRdb copy is restricted to in-frame clones and leaves out a portion. The table records around 120,000 clones, about 94% of them present only once. The CDR3 extends over 13 amino acids. With 2 bases removed from V and 3 bases from J, the gap between germline ends came to 10 bases. Germline CDR1 reads GTSNPN; CDR2 reads SVGIG (reference sequence). The receptor comes from a human donor in good health. Material: non-Treg CD4+ T cells sorted from blood. The V call is TRBV30, the J call TRBJ1-1; D may be TRBD1 (5 bases). The CDR3 DNA is TGTGCCTGGAGTCATAGCAGGGACACTGAAGCTTTCTTT. Encoded protein: CAWSHSRDTEAFF.